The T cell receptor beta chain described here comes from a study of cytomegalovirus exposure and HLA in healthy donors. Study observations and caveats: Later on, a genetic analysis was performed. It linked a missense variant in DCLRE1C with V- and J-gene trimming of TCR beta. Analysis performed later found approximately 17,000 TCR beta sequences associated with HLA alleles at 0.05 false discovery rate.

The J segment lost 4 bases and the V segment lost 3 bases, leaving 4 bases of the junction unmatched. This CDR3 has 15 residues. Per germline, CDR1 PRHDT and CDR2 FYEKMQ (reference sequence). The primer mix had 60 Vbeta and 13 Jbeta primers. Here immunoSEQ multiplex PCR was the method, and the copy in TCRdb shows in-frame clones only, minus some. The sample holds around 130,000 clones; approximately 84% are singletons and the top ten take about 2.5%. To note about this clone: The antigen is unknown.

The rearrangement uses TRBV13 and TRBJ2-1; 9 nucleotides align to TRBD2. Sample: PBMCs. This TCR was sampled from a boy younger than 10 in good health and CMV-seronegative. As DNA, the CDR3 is TGTGCCAGCAGCTTTCAGCGGGAGGTATACAATGAGCAGTTCTTC. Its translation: CASSFQREVYNEQFF.